Listed here are 22 T cell receptor beta chains from one sample, sequenced in a study of response to subunit inactivated influenza vaccine. TCRdb reanalysed the RT-PCR reads using MiXCR and keeps one entry per CDR3 protein. This table has approximately 680,000 distinct CDR3 sequences, about a sixth appearing once. Sequencing was performed on PBMCs from blood, taken about 12 days after vaccination. The receptors were gathered from a man over 45 who received an inactivated influenza vaccine.

This clonotype was seen more than once but under ten times. This rearrangement joins TRBV2 to TRBJ2-2; D may correspond to TRBD1 or TRBD2 (5 bases each). The V gene lost 7 bases and the J gene lost 3 bases, with 15 bases spanning the gap. CDR1 SNHLY and CDR2 FYNNEI come from the germline V gene. The CDR3 consists of 15 residues. Written as DNA, the CDR3 is TGTGCCAGCAAGTTTGGGGGTGTGGACACCGGGGAGCTGTTTTTT. It encodes CASKFGGVDTGELFF. The full variable domain, in which reference TRBV2 and TRBJ2-2 provide the parts outside the CDR3, is EPEVTQTPSHQVTQMGQEVILRCVPISNHLYFYWYRQILGQKVEFLVSFYNNEISEKSEIFDDQFSVERPDGSNFTLKIRSTKLEDSAMYFCASKFGGVDTGELFFGEGSRLTVL.

Written as DNA, the CDR3 is TGTGCCAGCTCCCCCCGCGCGGTGACTAGCACAGATACGCAGTATTTT. This codes for CASSPRAVTSTDTQYF. V is TRBV9 and J is TRBJ2-3; D gene uncertain. Germline CDR1 SGDLS, CDR2 YYNGEE. This CDR3 contains 16 residues. V was clipped by 7 bases and J by 0 bases, with 18 bases between them.

The chain joins TRBV6-1 to TRBJ2-5; TRBD1 is a possible D gene (5 bases). The germline V gene has CDR1 MNHNS and CDR2 SASEGT. This CDR3 spans 14 amino acids. V was cut by 7 bases and J by 4 bases, with 16 bases left in between. CDR3 in amino acids: CASTPTVNSETQYF. CDR3 coding DNA: TGTGCCAGCACCCCGACAGTTAACTCAGAGACCCAGTACTTC.

The rearrangement links TRBV4-3 to TRBJ1-4, with no clear D. The CDR3 is 14 residues long. Trimming removed 6 bases from V and 7 bases from J, with 15 bases in between. CDR1 and CDR2 (germline): LGHNA, YSLEER. CDR3: CASSQAGLGEKLFF. CDR3 DNA sequence: TGCGCCAGCAGTCAGGCAGGTCTGGGTGAAAAACTGTTTTTT.

In this sample, this clonotype turned up a few times. The rearrangement links TRBV12-3 or TRBV12-4 to TRBJ2-6, with TRBD2 as a possible D gene (6 bases). CDR3 size: 19 residues. V was shortened by 5 bases and J by 2 bases, with 22 bases between the two germline ends. CDR3 protein: CASSHERGIQSPGANVLTF. The CDR3 DNA is TGTGCCAGCAGTCATGAACGGGGGATTCAAAGCCCTGGGGCCAACGTCCTGACTTTC.

The gene calls are TRBV7-9 and TRBJ1-1; unclear D gene. V lost 7 bases, J lost 4 bases, and 13 bases lay in between. There are 13 residues in the CDR3. Germline V gene sequence: CDR1 SEHNR, CDR2 FQNEAQ (reference sequence). The CDR3 nucleotides read TGTGCCAGCACCCTACCTACGGGCACTGAAGCTTTCTTT. Protein: CASTLPTGTEAFF.

The V and J genes are TRBV6-6 and TRBJ2-7, with D perhaps matching TRBD2 (5 bases). The CDR3 consists of 13 residues. CDR1 MNHNY and CDR2 SVGAGI come from the germline V gene (reference sequence). Trimming shortened V by 10 bases and J by 5 bases, and 18 bases separated the two germline ends. The CDR3 here is CAINSGLTDEQYF. The CDR3 coding sequence is TGTGCCATCAACTCAGGACTTACGGACGAGCAGTACTTC.

The rearrangement uses TRBV6-4 and TRBJ2-1, with TRBD2 matching over 7 bases. The CDR3 covers 13 residues. The V gene end was trimmed by 5 bases and the J gene end by 9 bases; junction bases not matched to a gene: 7. Germline V gene lookup returns CDR1 MRHNA and CDR2 SNTAGT. The CDR3 sequence is CASSYSGEGEQFF. In DNA form, the CDR3 reads TGTGCCAGCAGTTACAGCGGGGAGGGTGAGCAGTTCTTC.

The chain couples TRBV6-4 to TRBJ2-7, with TRBD1 matching 11 bases. The germline gives CDR1 MRHNA, CDR2 SNTAGT. V was pared by 7 bases and J by 3 bases, with 32 bases of the junction left unmatched. The CDR3 runs 23 residues. The CDR3 region is CASTQYRGQGVPSRRSRGYEQYF. CDR3 in DNA: TGTGCCAGCACCCAATATAGGGGACAGGGGGTTCCCAGTAGGCGTTCTCGTGGCTACGAGCAGTACTTC.

Ten or more counts support this clonotype. The CDR3 reads CASSYGGQPQHF. CDR3 nucleotides: TGTGCCAGCAGTTACGGGGGACAGCCCCAGCATTTT. The chain uses TRBV6-2 or TRBV6-3 and TRBJ1-5, with a tentative D call TRBD1 (5 bases). This CDR3 has 12 residues. The germline CDR1 and CDR2 sequences are MNHEY and SVGEGT. V lost 2 bases and J lost 7, with 6 bases in between.

This clonotype was found a few times. The chain joins TRBV3-1 to TRBJ2-1; D is perhaps TRBD1 (5 bases). Germline CDR1 and CDR2: LGHDT and YNNKEL (reference sequence). Trimming removed 0 bases at V and 8 bases at J, with 14 bases between. The CDR3 totals 15 residues. Written as DNA, the CDR3 is TGTGCCAGCAGCCAAGAAGTGGGTAGCAGGGATGAGCAGTTCTTC. Translating it yields CASSQEVGSRDEQFF.

The chain is built from TRBV5-6 and TRBJ2-2, with 8 bases matching TRBD2. The V and J ends lost 3 bases and 5 bases, in that order; junction bases with no gene match: 12. Germline assignment: CDR1 SGHDT and CDR2 YYEEEE. The CDR3 has 17 amino acids. CDR3 in DNA: TGTGCCAGCAGCTCCGATGCCGGGAGGGTGCGGACCGGGGAGCTGTTTTTT. It codes for CASSSDAGRVRTGELFF.

The chain carries TRBV7-2 and TRBJ1-2; 8 bases agree with TRBD1. Germline loops: CDR1 SGHTA, CDR2 FQGNSA. The CDR3 is made up of 12 amino acids. J gave up 7 bases and V 4 bases, and 2 bases lay outside the gene matches. The chain's CDR3 is CASSSTGVGYTF. CDR3 nucleotides: TGTGCCAGCAGCTCGACAGGGGTTGGCTACACCTTC.

This clonotype was observed at least ten times. V gene TRBV5-1 combines with J gene TRBJ1-1; TRBD1 is a possible D gene (6 bases). This CDR3 has 14 residues. Trimming took 3 bases from V and 2 from J, leaving 11 bases between them. Germline values: CDR1 SGHRS, CDR2 YFSETQ. The CDR3 nucleotides read TGCGCCAGCAGCTCACTACAGGGCAACACTGAAGCTTTCTTT. This sequence encodes CASSSLQGNTEAFF.

This clonotype was seen a handful of times. This rearrangement joins TRBV7-6 to TRBJ2-3, with D maybe TRBD2 (6 bases). Germline values: CDR1 SGHVS, CDR2 FNYEAQ. This CDR3 is 18 amino acids long. V was shortened by 1 base and J by 2 bases, with 19 bases between the two germline ends. The CDR3 coding sequence is TGTGCCAGCAGCTTAGAAGCGTTCGGTAGCGGATACACAGATACGCAGTATTTT. Its translation is CASSLEAFGSGYTDTQYF.

This clonotype was seen a handful of times. The V call is TRBV7-9, the J call TRBJ2-2; D is unresolved. Germline V gene lookup returns CDR1 SEHNR and CDR2 FQNEAQ (reference sequence). The V end lost 2 bases, the J end lost 2 bases, and 15 bases lay between the germline ends. This CDR3 has 17 amino acids. CDR3 sequence: CASSLYRSRPNTGELFF. CDR3 nucleotide sequence: TGTGCCAGCAGCTTATACCGGAGCAGGCCTAACACCGGGGAGCTGTTTTTT.

This clonotype turned up a few times. CDR3 sequence reads: CASSLQPGATEAFF. The CDR3 DNA follows: TGTGCCAGCAGCTTACAGCCGGGGGCCACTGAAGCTTTCTTT. The rearrangement links TRBV7-2 to TRBJ1-1; maybe TRBD1 (6 bases). V was clipped by 2 bases and J by 4 bases, with 11 bases between them. The CDR3 covers 14 residues. Looked up from germline, CDR1 is SGHTA and CDR2 is FQGNSA.

This sequence joins TRBV6-5 and TRBJ2-7; unclear D gene. The CDR3 has 13 amino acids. Trimming removed 6 bases from V and 2 bases from J, with 11 bases in between. Germline V lookup: CDR1 MNHEY, CDR2 SVGAGI. The CDR3 loop reads CASRYTQTYEQYF. Here the CDR3 DNA reads TGTGCCAGCAGGTACACACAAACCTACGAGCAGTACTTC.

This rearrangement joins TRBV3-1 to TRBJ1-1, with a tentative D call TRBD1 (5 bases). The CDR3 length is 15 residues. Germline values: CDR1 LGHDT, CDR2 YNNKEL (reference sequence). Trimming pared 2 bases from V and 8 bases from J, leaving 18 bases between. The chain's CDR3 is CASSQRLLGRDEAFF. The CDR3 region has the DNA TGTGCCAGCAGCCAAAGACTTTTAGGACGGGACGAAGCTTTCTTT.

The gene calls are TRBV2 and TRBJ2-2; TRBD1 matches 9 bases. This CDR3 is 16 amino acids long. J lost 6 bases, V lost 7 bases, and 12 bases had no gene match. Germline V gives CDR1 SNHLY, CDR2 FYNNEI. The CDR3, as DNA: TGTGCCAGCAAGGGGGTGGACAGGGGATGGTCCGGGGAGCTGTTTTTT. As protein: CASKGVDRGWSGELFF.

In this sample, this clonotype turned up many times. This rearrangement joins TRBV6-2 or TRBV6-3 to TRBJ1-5, with D tentatively TRBD1 (5 bases). V was pared by 6 bases and J by 4 bases, with 10 bases between. Germline CDR1 and CDR2: MNHEY and SVGEGT. This CDR3 spans 13 amino acids. The CDR3 region has the DNA TGTGCCAGCAGCCGGGACCGAAATCAGCCCCAGCATTTT. Translating gives CASSRDRNQPQHF.

In this sample, this clonotype turned up a few times. This rearrangement joins TRBV28 to TRBJ2-7; perhaps TRBD1 as D (6 bases). The ends were cut back, 2 bases at V and 13 bases at J, with 15 bases in the middle. The germline CDR1 and CDR2 sequences are MDHEN and SYDVKM. The CDR3 is 12 residues long. This CDR3 reads CASSLQGTSIYF. The CDR3, as DNA: TGTGCCAGCAGTTTACAAGGGACATCCATATACTTC.